A selection of T cell receptor beta chains follows, all from one sample in a study of cytomegalovirus exposure and HLA in healthy donors. TCRdb's table, derived via immunoSEQ multiplex PCR, lists solely in-frame clones and lacks some. The sample records a few hundred thousand clones, approximately 80% being singletons. Sequenced: PBMCs. The origin of the receptors is a man aged 25 to 45 in good health and CMV-seronegative. Both conserved end residues are part of each CDR3.

J gene | V gene | CDR3 protein
TRBJ2-7 | TRBV7-2 | CASSSWTASYEQYF
TRBJ1-4 | TRBV4-2 | CASSQDVSVGGEKLFF
TRBJ2-5 | TRBV6-6 | CASSYSVSSLQETQYF
TRBJ2-1 | TRBV6-1 | CASSEPSAGVYNEQFF
TRBJ2-5 | TRBV7-6 | CASSSALGAQETQYF
TRBJ2-5 | TRBV9 | CASSRGPARETQYF
TRBJ2-7 | TRBV19 | CASAGTGAYEQYF
TRBJ2-2 | TRBV5-5 | CASSLSRGSLDGELFF
TRBJ2-5 | TRBV27 | CASSSRAARETQYF
TRBJ2-7 | TRBV28 | CASSYTRRGAHAYEQYF
TRBJ1-2 | TRBV5-1 | CASSSRGQGKYGYTF
TRBJ2-6 | TRBV12-5 | CASGPQPGQGTSGASVLTF
TRBJ2-1 | TRBV5-4 | CASSFGGGANNEQFF
TRBJ2-7 | TRBV6-1 | CASSKGTGGYEQYF
TRBJ2-1 | TRBV19 | CASSIPPSEQFF
TRBJ2-5 | TRBV28 | CASRLYGTSGQETQYF
TRBJ2-3 | TRBV5-6 | CASSLTDTQYF
TRBJ2-3 | TRBV7-2 | CASSLGPRSSTDTQYF
TRBJ1-2 | TRBV5-6 | CASSLKMVAYGYTF
TRBJ2-2 | TRBV27 | CASSWTAGELFF
- | TRBV7-9 | CASSLAAGSYEQYF
TRBJ2-5 | TRBV5-1 | CASSYTRERDRYF
TRBJ1-2 | TRBV6-5 | CASRGQGANGYTF
TRBJ2-4 | TRBV2 | CATSGNIQYF
TRBJ1-2 | TRBV6-1 | CASWENYGYTF
TRBJ2-1 | TRBV5-4 | CASSPRGRNEQFF
TRBJ2-1 | TRBV2 | CARWDRWGGNEQFF
TRBJ1-4 | TRBV6-6 | CASSPSTGGEKLFF